The 29 T cell receptor beta chains in this list originate from one sample, sequenced in a study of T cell responses to AZD1222 COVID-19 vaccine. Data came from immunoSEQ multiplex PCR; TCRdb stores just in-frame clones and leaves some out. The sample gives roughly 100,000 clones, about nine tenths of which show up once; approximately 3% is in the top ten. Sequenced material: peripheral blood, taken 28 days after the second dose of the MenACWY control vaccine. These receptors all stem from an adult who received the MenACWY meningococcal vaccine as a control.

The gene calls are TRBV7-3 and TRBJ2-1; TRBD2 aligns across 15 bases. The CDR3 consists of 18 residues. Per the germline V gene, CDR1 is SGHTA and CDR2 is FQGTGA. The ends lost 5 bases at V and 0 bases at J; junction bases unmatched: 5. The CDR3 nucleotides are TGTGCCAGCAGCCGGACTAGCGGGGGGGTTGGCTCCTACAATGAGCAGTTCTTC. It specifies CASSRTSGGVGSYNEQFF. The full variable domain, in which reference TRBV7-3 and TRBJ2-1 provide the parts outside the CDR3, is GAGVSQTPSNKVTEKGKYVELRCDPISGHTALYWYRQSLGQGPEFLIYFQGTGAADDSGLPNDRFFAVRPEGSVSTLKIQRTERGDSAVYLCASSRTSGGVGSYNEQFFGPGTRLTVL.

The genes are TRBV7-2 and TRBJ2-7; 9 positions agree with TRBD1. The V segment lost 5 bases and the J segment 4 bases; nucleotides outside the gene matches: 3. This CDR3 has 13 amino acids. The germline V gene has CDR1 SGHTA and CDR2 FQGNSA. CDR3 bases: TGTGCCAGCAGCATGACAGGGGGTTACGAGCAGTACTTC. Translated, it gives CASSMTGGYEQYF. Complete variable domain (other parts from reference TRBV7-2 and TRBJ2-7): GAGVSQSPSNKVTEKGKDVELRCDPISGHTALYWYRQSLGQGLEFLIYFQGNSAPDKSGLPSDRFSAERTGGSVSTLTIQRTQQEDSAVYLCASSMTGGYEQYFGPGTRLTVT.

The table lists this clone with a few counts. The J gene is TRBJ2-3, the V gene TRBV5-4, with 10 nucleotides matching TRBD2. Germline assignment: CDR1 SGHNT and CDR2 YYREEE (reference sequence). V was pared by 4 bases and J by 0 bases, with 5 bases of the junction left unmatched. CDR3 size: 16 residues. CDR3 in amino acids: CASSETSGASTDTQYF. DNA for the CDR3: TGTGCCAGCAGCGAAACTAGCGGGGCTAGCACAGATACGCAGTATTTT.

The chain joins TRBV6-5 to TRBJ1-1; D is uncertain. V was shortened by 6 bases and J by 4 bases, with 12 bases between the two germline ends. CDR1 MNHEY and CDR2 SVGAGI come from the germline V gene. The length of the CDR3 is 13 residues. CDR3 in DNA: TGTGCCAGCAGCCTACGTAGTTTCACTGAAGCTTTCTTT. Protein: CASSLRSFTEAFF.

V and J are TRBV3-1 (or the pseudogene TRBV3-2) and TRBJ1-6; 9 bases match TRBD1. Germline lookup yields CDR1 LGHDT and CDR2 YNNKEL (reference sequence). The V gene end was trimmed by 2 bases and the J gene end by 10 bases; junction bases not matched to a gene: 3. The CDR3 is 14 amino acids. CDR3 sequence: CASSQRGQGSPLHF. The CDR3 bases are TGTGCCAGCAGCCAAAGGGGACAGGGCTCACCCCTCCACTTT.

This chain links TRBV18 with TRBJ2-3, with D uncertain. Germline CDR1 KGHSH, CDR2 LQKENI. This CDR3 contains 15 residues. The V end lost 2 bases, the J end lost 0 bases, and 9 bases lay between the germline ends. CDR3 in amino acids: CASSPRSGSTDTQYF. CDR3 DNA: TGTGCCAGCTCACCAAGGTCAGGAAGCACAGATACGCAGTATTTT.

V is TRBV24-1 and J is TRBJ1-2; no reliable D call. Per germline, CDR1 KGHDR and CDR2 SFDVKD. Trimming left V 3 bases short and J 5 bases short, with 6 bases between. The CDR3 contains 12 residues. The CDR3 is CATSDPIYGYTF. The DNA of the CDR3 is TGTGCCACCAGTGATCCCATTTATGGCTACACCTTC.

The chain uses TRBV28 and TRBJ2-6; 7 nucleotides line up with TRBD1. CDR3 length: 17 amino acids. Germline loops: CDR1 MDHEN, CDR2 SYDVKM. With 2 bases clipped from V and 1 base from J, the junction kept 5 bases outside the gene matches. The CDR3 sequence: CASSLRGLRSGANVLTF. The CDR3 nucleotides are TGTGCCAGCAGTTTAAGGGGGCTACGTTCTGGGGCCAACGTCCTGACTTTC.

V gene TRBV24-1 combines with J gene TRBJ1-2; maybe TRBD1 (6 bases). Trimming removed 3 bases from V and 4 bases from J, with 11 bases in between. Per the germline V gene, CDR1 is KGHDR and CDR2 is SFDVKD. The CDR3 totals 14 residues. The CDR3 DNA follows: TGTGCCACCAGTGATGGGGACACTAGCTATGGCTACACCTTC. It yields the protein CATSDGDTSYGYTF.

A word on this clone: Other DNA sequences in the sample encode the same CDR3. The chain recombines TRBV5-1 with TRBJ1-6; TRBD1 agrees at 9 bases. Germline CDR1 SGHRS, CDR2 YFSETQ. J lost 7 bases, V lost 4 bases, and 3 bases had no gene match. The CDR3 loop spans 14 amino acids. CDR3 sequence reads: CASSLGQGNSPLHF. CDR3 coding DNA: TGCGCCAGCAGCCTCGGACAGGGGAATTCACCCCTCCACTTT.

This chain links TRBV24-1 with TRBJ2-7; 7 bases align to TRBD1. The CDR3 length is 15 residues. With 3 bases clipped from V and 2 bases from J, the junction kept 6 bases outside the gene matches. CDR1 is KGHDR and CDR2 is SFDVKD in the germline V gene. The CDR3 DNA sequence: TGTGCCACCAGTGATCCGCAGGGGGACGCCTACGAGCAGTACTTC. It yields the protein CATSDPQGDAYEQYF.

This clone was detected once. The chain joins TRBV28 to TRBJ2-7; 13 bases are shared with TRBD2. CDR1 and CDR2 (germline): MDHEN, SYDVKM. The CDR3 is 16 amino acids. J was trimmed by 3 bases and V by 5 bases; bases with no gene match: 7. The CDR3 reads CASSAPGTSGDYEQYF. CDR3 nucleotides: TGTGCCAGCAGTGCCCCCGGGACTAGCGGGGACTACGAGCAGTACTTC.

This rearrangement joins TRBV7-2 to TRBJ2-7, with D possibly TRBD2 on 6 matching bases. Trimming took 5 bases from V and 3 from J, leaving 20 bases between them. The germline gives CDR1 SGHTA, CDR2 FQGNSA. The CDR3 sequence is 16 residues long. The CDR3 DNA sequence: TGTGCCAGCAGCCCCGTACGGGGGACGGAGGGCTACGAGCAGTACTTC. It specifies CASSPVRGTEGYEQYF.

The CDR3 DNA sequence: TGTGCCAGCAGTAAGGCCGGGAGCACAGATACGCAGTATTTT. Its protein is CASSKAGSTDTQYF. The chain combines TRBV27 with TRBJ2-3; D uncertain. Per the germline V gene, CDR1 is MNHEY and CDR2 is SMNVEV (reference sequence). V was cut by 5 bases and J by 0 bases, with 9 bases left in between. The CDR3 sequence is 14 residues long.

This clone was seen just once. This chain uses TRBV18 with TRBJ2-5, with D possibly matching TRBD1 (6 bases). The CDR3 has 15 amino acids. With 3 bases removed from V and 4 bases from J, the gap between germline ends came to 15 bases. Germline CDR1 and CDR2: KGHSH and LQKENI. This chain's CDR3 is CASSPPGQGGETQYF. CDR3 DNA: TGTGCCAGCTCACCCCCGGGACAAGGGGGAGAGACCCAGTACTTC.

The CDR3 sequence: CASSYPRGQRTDTQYF. The CDR3 region has the DNA TGTGCCAGCAGTTACCCGAGGGGACAGCGCACAGATACGCAGTATTTT. The rearrangement links TRBV6-5 to TRBJ2-3, with 7 bases fitting TRBD1. J was trimmed by 1 base and V by 2 bases; bases with no gene match: 6. The CDR3 has 16 residues. The germline V gene has CDR1 MNHEY and CDR2 SVGAGI.

The chain combines TRBV2 with TRBJ2-5, with 12 bases aligning to TRBD1. Per germline, CDR1 SNHLY and CDR2 FYNNEI. This CDR3 comprises 15 residues. V lost 7 bases to trimming and J lost 4 bases; unmatched junction nucleotides: 7. The CDR3 loop is CASTRPGQGAETQYF. The CDR3 coding sequence is TGTGCCAGCACCCGACCGGGACAGGGGGCAGAGACCCAGTACTTC.

The CDR3 sequence is CASSPRQGDGTGELFF. The DNA for the CDR3 is TGTGCCAGCAGTCCCAGACAGGGGGACGGAACCGGGGAGCTGTTTTTT. The chain links TRBV27 to TRBJ2-2, with 9 bases lining up with TRBD1. CDR1 is MNHEY and CDR2 is SMNVEV in the germline V gene (reference sequence). CDR3 length: 16 amino acids. J gave up 5 bases and V 5 bases, and 9 bases lay outside the gene matches.

V is TRBV20-1 and J is TRBJ2-5; weak D call: TRBD1 (6 bases). Germline V gene sequence: CDR1 DFQATT, CDR2 SNEGSKA (reference sequence). The CDR3 contains 11 residues. Trimming took off 6 bases at V and 6 bases at J, with 11 bases between the two ends. The CDR3 DNA follows: TGCAGTGCCCGGGACATTCAGACCCAGTACTTC. Its translation: CSARDIQTQYF.

The gene calls are TRBV27 and TRBJ2-7; 10 nucleotides align to TRBD2. CDR1 is MNHEY, CDR2 SMNVEV, per germline (reference sequence). CDR3 size: 12 residues. The V gene end was trimmed by 6 bases and the J gene end by 6 bases; junction bases not matched to a gene: 2. The CDR3 sequence is CASRAGGREQYF. CDR3 in DNA: TGTGCCAGCAGAGCGGGGGGGCGCGAGCAGTACTTC.

The rearrangement uses TRBV6-1 and TRBJ2-3, with TRBD2 identical over 8 bases. The V gene end was trimmed by 1 base and the J gene end by 4 bases; junction bases not matched to a gene: 1. The germline CDR1 and CDR2 sequences are MNHNS and SASEGT. This CDR3 is built from 14 residues. Here the CDR3 reads CASSEGRGADTQYF. In nucleotides, the CDR3 is TGTGCCAGCAGTGAAGGGCGGGGGGCAGATACGCAGTATTTT.

This chain connects TRBV7-3 to TRBJ1-1; D possibly corresponds to TRBD1 (5 bases). V gave up 5 bases and J gave up 11 bases, with 18 bases separating them. The CDR3 covers 13 residues. Per the germline V gene, CDR1 is SGHTA and CDR2 is FQGTGA. The CDR3 DNA follows: TGTGCCAGCAGCGTCAGCCGGGGCGCTAAGGCTTTCTTT. Translation gives CASSVSRGAKAFF.

The chain couples TRBV9 to TRBJ1-2; D is undetermined. The CDR3 consists of 15 residues. The germline gives CDR1 SGDLS, CDR2 YYNGEE. With 0 bases removed from V and 3 bases from J, the gap between germline ends came to 12 bases. For the CDR3, the DNA is TGTGCCAGCAGCGTAGTCCCCCCCGCGCACTATGGCTACACCTTC. Protein: CASSVVPPAHYGYTF.

J is TRBJ2-7 and V is TRBV28, with a possible D match to TRBD1 (6 bases). The CDR3 sequence is 12 residues long. CDR1 is MDHEN and CDR2 is SYDVKM in the germline V gene. V lost 8 bases and J 2 bases, leaving 10 bases between the germline ends. This CDR3 is CASGQRTYEQYF. CDR3 bases: TGTGCCAGCGGACAGAGAACCTACGAGCAGTACTTC. The full variable domain, its missing parts supplied by reference TRBV28 and TRBJ2-7, is DVKVTQSSRYLVKRTGEKVFLECVQDMDHENMFWYRQDPGLGLRLIYFSYDVKMKEKGDIPEGYSVSREKKERFSLILESASTNQTSMYLCASGQRTYEQYFGPGTRLTVT.

The chain is built from TRBV2 and TRBJ2-2; TRBD2 agrees at 7 bases. The V gene's germline CDR1 is SNHLY and CDR2 FYNNEI. The V segment lost 4 bases and the J segment 4 bases; nucleotides outside the gene matches: 6. The CDR3 consists of 15 residues. The chain's CDR3 is CASSVEGGSTGELFF. In nucleotides, the CDR3 is TGTGCCAGCAGTGTAGAGGGCGGGAGCACCGGGGAGCTGTTTTTT.

The V and J genes are TRBV7-9 and TRBJ2-3; 8 bases are shared with TRBD2. The V and J ends lost 7 bases and 2 bases, in that order; junction bases with no gene match: 11. Per germline, CDR1 SEHNR and CDR2 FQNEAQ (reference sequence). This CDR3 spans 16 amino acids. CDR3 sequence: CASNEPPGLDTDTQYF. CDR3 bases: TGTGCCAGCAACGAGCCCCCGGGACTAGACACAGATACGCAGTATTTT.

This clone was counted between two and nine times. This chain uses TRBV7-9 with TRBJ1-1, with 7 bases that match TRBD1. Germline-derived CDR1 and CDR2 are SEHNR and FQNEAQ (reference sequence). This CDR3 has 15 amino acids. V was clipped by 5 bases and J by 2 bases; unmatched bases: 8. In nucleotides, the CDR3 is TGTGCCAGCAGCCCCCGGACAGGACTAAACACTGAAGCTTTCTTT. Protein: CASSPRTGLNTEAFF.

J is TRBJ2-1 and V is TRBV12-3 or TRBV12-4; perhaps TRBD2 as D (5 bases). Trimming pared 4 bases from V and 10 bases from J, leaving 8 bases between. There are 11 residues in the CDR3. The CDR3 protein is CASSSTKEQFF. CDR3 nucleotide sequence: TGTGCCAGCAGTTCGACTAAAGAGCAGTTCTTC.

The chain recombines TRBV28 with TRBJ2-5; the D gene is possibly TRBD2 (5 bases). The germline V gene has CDR1 MDHEN and CDR2 SYDVKM. The CDR3 covers 12 residues. The V and J ends lost 10 bases and 1 base respectively, with 10 bases between them. In nucleotides, the CDR3 is TGTGCCACCTCGAGGGTCCAAGAGACCCAGTACTTC. It codes for CATSRVQETQYF.